Listed below are T cell receptor beta chains from one sample, sequenced in a study of blood T cell repertoires in COVID-19. The method was immunoSEQ multiplex PCR; TCRdb's version includes in-frame clones alone and lacks a portion of them. The repertoire includes 250,000 to 300,000 clones, roughly 88% of them detected once, and approximately 10% sits in the top ten. What was sequenced was peripheral blood. The receptors were gathered from a woman aged 70-85 years with acute or convalescent COVID-19. Both conserved end residues are part of each CDR3. The order of the fields is clone size, V gene, D gene, J gene, CDR3 DNA, CDR3 protein. D genes are given only for firm matches. The size of a clone is reported for some rows only, either as once, few or many, or as a class for expanded clones.

size: -
V: TRBV10-2
D: -
J: TRBJ2-7
DNA: TGCGCCAGCAGACTTGGTCCTTACGGCTACGAGCAGTACTTC
CDR3: CASRLGPYGYEQYF

size: -
V: TRBV18
D: -
J: TRBJ1-1
DNA: TGTGCCAGCTCACCGGGCAGGGATGTTTACACTGAAGCTTTCTTT
CDR3: CASSPGRDVYTEAFF

size: -
V: TRBV20-1
D: -
J: TRBJ1-1
DNA: TGCAGTGCCCGAGTCGGGGAAGCTTTCTTT
CDR3: CSARVGEAFF

size: -
V: TRBV5-6
D: -
J: TRBJ2-3
DNA: TGTGCCAGCAGCTCCTCCGGGGACACAGATTCAGATACGCAGTATTTT
CDR3: CASSSSGDTDSDTQYF

size: -
V: TRBV4-1
D: -
J: TRBJ1-6
DNA: TGCGCCAGCAGCCAGTCGCTGGGCCGGGGTTCTTTGCTTGATATCGGTTCACCCCTCCACTTT
CDR3: CASSQSLGRGSLLDIGSPLHF

size: -
V: TRBV12-3/TRBV12-4
D: -
J: TRBJ1-2
DNA: TGTGCCAGCAGTTTATCGGGGGTGGAGGGCTACACCTTC
CDR3: CASSLSGVEGYTF

size: -
V: TRBV11-3
D: -
J: TRBJ1-2
DNA: TGTGCCAGCAGCTTAGGCGTAGTCTATGGCTACACCTTC
CDR3: CASSLGVVYGYTF

size: -
V: TRBV5-1
D: TRBD1
J: TRBJ2-5
DNA: TGCGCCAGCAGCTTAGGGACAGCGAGGGGGACCCAGTACTTC
CDR3: CASSLGTARGTQYF

size: -
V: TRBV12-3/TRBV12-4
D: -
J: TRBJ1-1
DNA: TGTGCCAGCGGGCTTAACACTGAAGCTTTCTTT
CDR3: CASGLNTEAFF

size: -
V: TRBV18
D: -
J: TRBJ2-3
DNA: TGTGCCAGTTTAGGGGGCACAGATACGCAGTATTTT
CDR3: CASLGGTDTQYF

size: -
V: TRBV10-1
D: -
J: TRBJ1-1
DNA: TGCGCCACCCCGAGAGGAGCTTTCTTT
CDR3: CATPRGAFF

size: -
V: TRBV12-3/TRBV12-4
D: -
J: TRBJ2-3
DNA: TGTGCCAGCAGAGACGGCCGCGGAGGTACGCAGTATTTT
CDR3: CASRDGRGGTQYF

size: -
V: TRBV15
D: -
J: TRBJ1-4
DNA: TGTGCCACCAGCAGGGAGGGGCTTCGGCGGGTGAATGAAAAACTGTTTTTT
CDR3: CATSREGLRRVNEKLFF

size: -
V: TRBV30
D: -
J: TRBJ2-2
DNA: TGTGCCTGGGACTACACCGGGGAGCTGTTTTTT
CDR3: CAWDYTGELFF

size: once
V: TRBV5-4
D: TRBD2
J: TRBJ2-1
DNA: TGTGCCAGCAGCTCCCTGACTAGCGGCCGCTCCTACAATGAGCAGTTCTTC
CDR3: CASSSLTSGRSYNEQFF

size: -
V: TRBV18
D: -
J: TRBJ1-2
DNA: TGTGCCAGCTCAGCCACAGCTAACTATGGCTACACCTTC
CDR3: CASSATANYGYTF

size: once
V: TRBV3-1/TRBV3-2
D: -
J: TRBJ1-5
DNA: TGTGCCAGCAGCCTGTGGGGTAGGGGTAGCAATCAGCCCCAGCATTTT
CDR3: CASSLWGRGSNQPQHF

size: -
V: TRBV5-6
D: -
J: TRBJ1-1
DNA: TGTGCCAGCAGCATTGGAAGGGGGAACACTGAAGCTTTCTTT
CDR3: CASSIGRGNTEAFF

size: -
V: TRBV19
D: TRBD1
J: TRBJ1-5
DNA: TGTGCCAGTAGCCAAGGGGACAGTTTTAATCAGCCCCAGCATTTT
CDR3: CASSQGDSFNQPQHF

size: -
V: TRBV6-6
D: TRBD1
J: TRBJ2-2
DNA: TGTGCCACCCGGACAGGGTCCACCGGGGAGCTGTTTTTT
CDR3: CATRTGSTGELFF

size: -
V: TRBV11-2
D: -
J: TRBJ1-1
DNA: TGTGCCAGCAGCTTAGTGAGGACTGAAGCTTTCTTT
CDR3: CASSLVRTEAFF

size: -
V: TRBV6-5
D: TRBD1
J: TRBJ1-6
DNA: TGTGCCAGCAGGGGACAGGGGTTCAGTTCACCCCTCCACTTT
CDR3: CASRGQGFSSPLHF

size: -
V: TRBV5-1
D: -
J: TRBJ2-3
DNA: TGCGCCAGCAGCTTGGACCAGGGTCTATCTGATACGCAGTATTTT
CDR3: CASSLDQGLSDTQYF

size: -
V: TRBV2
D: -
J: TRBJ2-5
DNA: TGTGCCAGCAGTGGGGGCAGGGACTTGTCGGAGACCCAGTACTTC
CDR3: CASSGGRDLSETQYF

size: -
V: TRBV7-9
D: -
J: TRBJ1-4
DNA: TGTGCCAGCAGCTTTCCAGGGGTCGAAAAACTGTTTTTT
CDR3: CASSFPGVEKLFF

size: once
V: TRBV7-2
D: TRBD1
J: TRBJ1-5
DNA: TGTGCCAGCAGCTCGACAGGGGGCGGGGAGCCCCAGCATTTT
CDR3: CASSSTGGGEPQHF

size: -
V: TRBV29-1
D: -
J: TRBJ2-3
DNA: TGCAGCGTTGAAGAAGGGACAAGAAGCACAGATACGCAGTATTTT
CDR3: CSVEEGTRSTDTQYF

size: -
V: TRBV5-1
D: TRBD1
J: TRBJ1-1
DNA: TGCGCCAGCAGCCAAGGGACAGGGGGCACTGAAGCTTTCTTT
CDR3: CASSQGTGGTEAFF

size: -
V: TRBV18
D: -
J: TRBJ2-5
DNA: TGTGCCAGCTCCCTGGGGGCACACCAAGAGACCCAGTACTTC
CDR3: CASSLGAHQETQYF

size: -
V: TRBV6-2/TRBV6-3
D: TRBD2
J: TRBJ2-2
DNA: TGTGCCAGCAGTTACCTAGCGGGGGGGCCGGCCGGGGAGCTGTTTTTT
CDR3: CASSYLAGGPAGELFF

size: -
V: TRBV15
D: -
J: TRBJ1-1
DNA: TGTGCCACCAGCAGAGAAAGATTCCGGTCCAACACTGAAGCTTTCTTT
CDR3: CATSRERFRSNTEAFF

size: -
V: TRBV12-3/TRBV12-4
D: -
J: TRBJ1-2
DNA: TGTGCCAGCAGTCCCCAGTTGGCTTCTGGCTACACCTTC
CDR3: CASSPQLASGYTF

size: -
V: TRBV6-5
D: -
J: TRBJ1-1
DNA: TGTGCCAGCAGTTCCCCACAGGGAATCTCGACTGAAGCTTTCTTT
CDR3: CASSSPQGISTEAFF

size: -
V: TRBV6-6
D: TRBD2
J: TRBJ2-5
DNA: TGTGCCAGCAGTCCAGCGGGGCGGGAGACCCAGTACTTC
CDR3: CASSPAGRETQYF

size: -
V: TRBV7-2
D: TRBD2
J: TRBJ2-5
DNA: TGTGCCAGCAGCTTCGAACTAGCGGGTTTCCAAGAGACCCAGTACTTC
CDR3: CASSFELAGFQETQYF

size: -
V: TRBV3-1/TRBV3-2
D: -
J: TRBJ1-4
DNA: TGTGCCAGCAGCCAGCTCAACAGACAGGCGCGGAATGAAAAACTGTTTTTT
CDR3: CASSQLNRQARNEKLFF

size: -
V: TRBV9
D: -
J: TRBJ1-4
DNA: TGTGCCAGCAGCGTAGCTAGAGGGACTAATGAAAAACTGTTTTTT
CDR3: CASSVARGTNEKLFF

size: -
V: TRBV2
D: -
J: TRBJ2-7
DNA: TGTGCCAGCAGTCGGGACACCGAGCAGTACTTC
CDR3: CASSRDTEQYF